Detailed here is one T cell receptor beta chain. The data were produced by immunoSEQ multiplex PCR, yet TCRdb's version contains in-frame clones alone and is incomplete. Of under 170,000 clones listed, 80% to 95% are singletons. Pooled in the analysis were second doses at about 4 or about 12 weeks. The sample belongs to a study of T cell responses to AZD1222 COVID-19 vaccine. The CDR3 consists of 14 residues. Germline loops: CDR1 SGHDT, CDR2 YYEEEE. The V segment lost 5 bases and the J segment 4 bases; nucleotides outside the gene matches: 8. The sequence was obtained from an adult who received the AZD1222 COVID-19 vaccine. Specimen: peripheral blood, collected 28 days after the second AZD1222 dose. The J gene is TRBJ1-2, the V gene TRBV5-6, with 7 bases that match TRBD1. The CDR3 sequence is CASRPGTEFYGYTF. The DNA for the CDR3 is TGTGCCAGCAGGCCCGGGACAGAGTTCTATGGCTACACCTTC.